This entry describes one TCR beta chain. This entry is derived from a study of control samples from healthy donors and cancer patients. Clones were read by immunoSEQ multiplex PCR, and TCRdb kept only the in-frame ones, dropping some. The table has about 220,000 clones, 85% to 95% seen once. V was pared by 5 bases and J by 5 bases, with 16 bases between. Germline CDR1 and CDR2: SGHKS and YYEKEE (reference sequence). This CDR3 region has 14 residues. The TCR comes from a man aged 45-65 years in good health. The V call is TRBV5-5, the J call TRBJ2-5, with a possible D match to TRBD1 (8 bases). The sequencing sample was made of blood. CDR3 DNA sequence: TGTGCCAGCAGAATACTACAGGGGGGGGAGACCCAGTACTTC. Residues: CASRILQGGETQYF.